These T cell receptor beta chains were read from a single sample in a study of blood T cell repertoires in COVID-19. The assay was immunoSEQ multiplex PCR, and TCRdb's table has in-frame clones only and misses some. The data show around 130,000 clones, approximately 84% seen once. Sequencing used PBMCs or T cells enriched from blood (not recorded which). These receptors came from a woman in her fifties or sixties with acute COVID-19. CDR3s include the opening cysteine and the closing phenylalanine or tryptophan. Each record gives: clone size, D gene, J gene, V gene, CDR3 DNA, CDR3 protein. D genes are given only for firm matches. Where a row states a size, it is once, few, many or the class of an expanded clone; other rows omit it.

.,.,TRBJ2-1,TRBV21-1,TGTGCCAGCAGCATTAGGCCCACTATAGCGGGAGGTGACAATGAGCAGTTCTTC,CASSIRPTIAGGDNEQFF
.,TRBD1,TRBJ1-2,TRBV30,TGTGCCTCAGGGGGCGGACGCAACTATGGCTACACCTTC,CASGGGRNYGYTF
few,TRBD2,TRBJ2-5,TRBV7-9,TGTGCCAGCAGCATCGGGACTAACAAAGAGACCCAGTACTTC,CASSIGTNKETQYF
.,.,TRBJ2-1,TRBV25-1,TGTGCCAGCAGTGATCCGCCCGGTCACAATGAGCAGTTCTTC,CASSDPPGHNEQFF
.,.,TRBJ2-1,TRBV30,TGTGCCTGGAGTGTAATGGGGGGTGGGTCTAATGAGCAGTTCTTC,CAWSVMGGGSNEQFF
.,TRBD1,TRBJ2-2,TRBV6-5,TGTGCCAGCAGATCCCCCCAGGGGGCAAGGGAGCTGTTTTTT,CASRSPQGARELFF
few,.,TRBJ1-5,TRBV27,TGTGCCAGCAGTTTACGAGAGGTAGCGTATCAGCCCCAGCATTTT,CASSLREVAYQPQHF
.,TRBD2,TRBJ2-5,TRBV5-5,TGTGCCAGCAGCCCCCTACCCCAGCGGGAGCCCCAAGAGACCCAGTACTTC,CASSPLPQREPQETQYF
.,.,TRBJ1-2,TRBV7-9,TGTGCCAGCAGCCGGGAGGAGGGCAGAGGCTACACCTTC,CASSREEGRGYTF
.,.,TRBJ2-5,TRBV19,TGTGCCAGTAGCCTGTCCACTGGCGATGCGTCAGGGGAGACCCAGTACTTC,CASSLSTGDASGETQYF
.,.,TRBJ1-1,TRBV13,TGTGCCAGCGTGCAAGGGGGCACTGAAGCTTTCTTT,CASVQGGTEAFF
.,TRBD1,TRBJ2-1,TRBV30,TGTGCCTGGACTGACAGGGGGCGATACAACAATGAGCAGTTCTTC,CAWTDRGRYNNEQFF
.,.,TRBJ2-7,TRBV5-1,TGCGCCAGCAGCTTGGTAGTCTCGGGACAACTCCTTTTC,CASSLVVSGQLLF